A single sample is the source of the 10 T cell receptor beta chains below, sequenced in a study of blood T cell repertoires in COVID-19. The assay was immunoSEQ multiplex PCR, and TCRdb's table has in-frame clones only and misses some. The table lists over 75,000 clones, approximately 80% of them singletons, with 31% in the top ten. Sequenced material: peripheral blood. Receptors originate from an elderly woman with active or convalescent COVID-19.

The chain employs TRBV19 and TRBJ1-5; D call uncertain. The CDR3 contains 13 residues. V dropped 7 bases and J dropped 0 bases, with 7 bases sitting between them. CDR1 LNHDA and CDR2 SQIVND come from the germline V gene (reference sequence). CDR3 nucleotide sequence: TGTGCCAGTACCCGAGATAGCAATCAGCCCCAGCATTTT. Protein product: CASTRDSNQPQHF.

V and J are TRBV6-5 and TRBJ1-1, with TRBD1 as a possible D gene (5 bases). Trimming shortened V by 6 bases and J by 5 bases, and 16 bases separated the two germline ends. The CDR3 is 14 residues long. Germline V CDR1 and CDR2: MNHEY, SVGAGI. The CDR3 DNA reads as TGTGCCAGCAGGGTCCCCGGGGGAAAAACTGAAGCTTTCTTT. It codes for CASRVPGGKTEAFF.

The CDR3 loop reads CASNRGQQETQYF. The CDR3 DNA follows: TGTGCCAGCAATAGGGGCCAACAAGAGACCCAGTACTTC. V usage is TRBV7-6 and J usage is TRBJ2-5; weak D call: TRBD1 (5 bases). This CDR3 region has 13 residues. The V gene lost 7 bases and the J gene lost 2 bases, with 11 bases spanning the gap. Germline CDR1 SGHVS, CDR2 FNYEAQ.

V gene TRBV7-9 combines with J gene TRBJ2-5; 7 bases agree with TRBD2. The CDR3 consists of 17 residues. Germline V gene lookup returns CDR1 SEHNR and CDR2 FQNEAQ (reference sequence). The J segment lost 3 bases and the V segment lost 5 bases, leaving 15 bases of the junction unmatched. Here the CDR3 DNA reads TGTGCCAGCAGCCCCACGTGGGGAGGGTACGGCGAAGAGACCCAGTACTTC. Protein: CASSPTWGGYGEETQYF.

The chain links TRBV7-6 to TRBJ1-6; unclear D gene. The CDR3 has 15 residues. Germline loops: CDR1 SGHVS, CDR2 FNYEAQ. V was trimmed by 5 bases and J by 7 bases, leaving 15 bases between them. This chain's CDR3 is CASSIGLSPNSPLHF. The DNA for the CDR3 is TGTGCCAGCAGCATAGGGTTGAGTCCCAATTCACCCCTCCACTTT.

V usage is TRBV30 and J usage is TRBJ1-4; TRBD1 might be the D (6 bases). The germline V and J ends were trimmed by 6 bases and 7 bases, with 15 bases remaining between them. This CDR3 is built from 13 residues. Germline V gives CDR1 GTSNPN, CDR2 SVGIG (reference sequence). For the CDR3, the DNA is TGTGCCTGCAACAGGGCTCTGGGTGAAAAACTGTTTTTT. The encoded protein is CACNRALGEKLFF.

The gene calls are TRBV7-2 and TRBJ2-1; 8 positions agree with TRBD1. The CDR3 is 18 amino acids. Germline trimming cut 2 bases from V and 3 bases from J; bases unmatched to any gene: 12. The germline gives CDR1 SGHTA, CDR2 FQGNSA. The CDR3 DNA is TGTGCCAGCAGCTTACCTAACTGGACAGGGAGATACTACAATGAGCAGTTCTTC. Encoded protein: CASSLPNWTGRYYNEQFF.

CDR3 DNA sequence: TGTGCTAGTGGTTGGCCGGACAGGGAAGCTTTCTTT. Protein sequence: CASGWPDREAFF. The chain links TRBV12-5 to TRBJ1-1; 7 nucleotides agree with TRBD1. Losses at the gene ends were 4 bases for V and 8 bases for J; bases not matched to a gene: 4. The CDR3 is 12 amino acids. Germline loops: CDR1 LGHNT, CDR2 FRNRAP. Full variable domain (outside the CDR3, taken from reference TRBV12-5 and TRBJ1-1): DARVTQTPRHKVTEMGQEVTMRCQPILGHNTVFWYRQTMMQGLELLAYFRNRAPLDDSGMPKDRFSAEMPDATLATLKIQPSEPRDSAVYFCASGWPDREAFFGQGTRLTVV.

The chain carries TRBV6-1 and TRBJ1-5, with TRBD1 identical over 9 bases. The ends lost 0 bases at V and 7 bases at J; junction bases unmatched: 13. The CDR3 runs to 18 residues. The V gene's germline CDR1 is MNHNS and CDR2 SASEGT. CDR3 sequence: CASSEANSGGQGGQPQHF. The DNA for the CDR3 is TGTGCCAGCAGTGAAGCAAATAGTGGGGGACAGGGAGGCCAGCCCCAGCATTTT.

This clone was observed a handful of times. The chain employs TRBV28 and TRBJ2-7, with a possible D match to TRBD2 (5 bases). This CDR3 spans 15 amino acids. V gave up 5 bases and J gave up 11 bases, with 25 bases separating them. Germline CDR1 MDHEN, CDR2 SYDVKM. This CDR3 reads CASSPASLLSADEYF. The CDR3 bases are TGTGCCAGCAGTCCCGCGTCCCTCCTTAGCGCGGACGAGTACTTC.